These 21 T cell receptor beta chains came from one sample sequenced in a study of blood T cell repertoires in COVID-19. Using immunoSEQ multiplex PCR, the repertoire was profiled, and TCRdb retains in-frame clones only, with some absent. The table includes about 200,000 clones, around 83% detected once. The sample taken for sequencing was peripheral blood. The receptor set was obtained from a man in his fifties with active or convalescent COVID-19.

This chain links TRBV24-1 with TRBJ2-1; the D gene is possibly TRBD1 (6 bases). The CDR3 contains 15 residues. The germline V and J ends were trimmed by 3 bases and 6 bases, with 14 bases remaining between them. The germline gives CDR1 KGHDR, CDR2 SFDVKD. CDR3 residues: CATSDPSDRFNEQFF. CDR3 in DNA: TGTGCCACCAGTGATCCCTCAGACAGGTTCAATGAGCAGTTCTTC.

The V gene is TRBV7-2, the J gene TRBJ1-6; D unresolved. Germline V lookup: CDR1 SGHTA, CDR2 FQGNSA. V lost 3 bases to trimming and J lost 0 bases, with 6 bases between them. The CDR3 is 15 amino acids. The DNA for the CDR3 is TGTGCCAGCAGCTTGCGGAGCTCCTATAATTCACCCCTCCACTTT. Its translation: CASSLRSSYNSPLHF.

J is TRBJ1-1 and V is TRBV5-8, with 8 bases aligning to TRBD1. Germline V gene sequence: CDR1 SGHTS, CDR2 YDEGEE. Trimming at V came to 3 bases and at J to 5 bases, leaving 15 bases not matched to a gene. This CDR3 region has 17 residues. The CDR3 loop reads CASSYPPRTGRGTEAFF. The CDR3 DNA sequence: TGTGCCAGCAGCTACCCCCCCAGGACAGGGAGGGGTACTGAAGCTTTCTTT.

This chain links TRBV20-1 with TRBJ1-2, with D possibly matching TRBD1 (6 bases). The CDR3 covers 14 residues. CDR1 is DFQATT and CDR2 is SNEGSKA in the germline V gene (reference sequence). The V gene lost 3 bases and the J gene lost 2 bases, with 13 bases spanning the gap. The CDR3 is CSASGRGINYGYTF. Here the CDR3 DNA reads TGCAGTGCTAGTGGCAGGGGAATCAACTATGGCTACACCTTC.

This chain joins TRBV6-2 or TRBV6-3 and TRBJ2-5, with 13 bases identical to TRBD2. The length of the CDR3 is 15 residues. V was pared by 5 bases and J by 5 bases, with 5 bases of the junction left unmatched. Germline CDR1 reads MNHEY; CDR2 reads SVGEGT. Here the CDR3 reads CASSTSGGAWETQYF. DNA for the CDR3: TGTGCCAGCAGTACTAGCGGGGGGGCTTGGGAGACCCAGTACTTC.

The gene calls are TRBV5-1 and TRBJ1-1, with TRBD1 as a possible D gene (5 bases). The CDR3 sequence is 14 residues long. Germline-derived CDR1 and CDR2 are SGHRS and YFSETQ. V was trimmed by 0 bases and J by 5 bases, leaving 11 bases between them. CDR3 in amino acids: CASSLAAGRTEAFF. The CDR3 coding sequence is TGCGCCAGCAGCTTGGCGGCAGGGAGGACTGAAGCTTTCTTT.

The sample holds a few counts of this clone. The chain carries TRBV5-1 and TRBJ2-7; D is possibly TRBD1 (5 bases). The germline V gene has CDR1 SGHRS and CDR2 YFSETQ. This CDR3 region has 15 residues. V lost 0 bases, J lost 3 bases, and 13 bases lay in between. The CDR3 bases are TGCGCCAGCAGCTTGGAGGGGCAGTCAGGCTACGAGCAGTACTTC. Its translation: CASSLEGQSGYEQYF.

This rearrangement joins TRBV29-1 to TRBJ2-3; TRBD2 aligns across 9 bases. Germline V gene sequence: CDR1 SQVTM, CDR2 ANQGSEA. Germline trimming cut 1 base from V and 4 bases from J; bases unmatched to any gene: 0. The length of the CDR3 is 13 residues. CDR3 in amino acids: CSVEGLAADTQYF. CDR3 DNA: TGCAGCGTTGAAGGACTAGCGGCAGATACGCAGTATTTT.

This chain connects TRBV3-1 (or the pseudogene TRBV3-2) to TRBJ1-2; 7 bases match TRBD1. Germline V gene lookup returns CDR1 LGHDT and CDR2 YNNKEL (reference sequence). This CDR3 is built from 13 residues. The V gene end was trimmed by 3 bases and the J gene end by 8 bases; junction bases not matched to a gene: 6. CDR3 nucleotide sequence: TGTGCCAGCAGCCACCTTGGACAGGAAGGCTACACCTTC. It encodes CASSHLGQEGYTF.

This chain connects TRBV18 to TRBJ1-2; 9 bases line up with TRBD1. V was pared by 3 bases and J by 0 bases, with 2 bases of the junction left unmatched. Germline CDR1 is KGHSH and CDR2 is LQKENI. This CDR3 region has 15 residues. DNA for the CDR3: TGTGCCAGCTCACCGGGGACAGGGACTAACTATGGCTACACCTTC. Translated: CASSPGTGTNYGYTF.

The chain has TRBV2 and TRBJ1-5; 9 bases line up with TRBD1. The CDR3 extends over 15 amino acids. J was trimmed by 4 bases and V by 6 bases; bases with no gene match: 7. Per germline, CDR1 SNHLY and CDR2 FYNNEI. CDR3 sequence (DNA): TGTGCCAGCAGCATCTGGACAGGGGCAAATCAGCCCCAGCATTTT. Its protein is CASSIWTGANQPQHF.

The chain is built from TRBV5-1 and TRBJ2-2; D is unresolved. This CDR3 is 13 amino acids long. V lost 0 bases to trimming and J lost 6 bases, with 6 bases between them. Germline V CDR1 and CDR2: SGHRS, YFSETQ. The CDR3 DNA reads TGCGCCAGCAGCTTGGTCGGGTCCGGGGAGCTGTTTTTT. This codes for CASSLVGSGELFF. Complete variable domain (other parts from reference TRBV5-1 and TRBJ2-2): KAGVTQTPRYLIKTRGQQVTLSCSPISGHRSVSWYQQTPGQGLQFLFEYFSETQRNKGNFPGRFSGRQFSNSRSEMNVSTLELGDSALYLCASSLVGSGELFFGEGSRLTVL.

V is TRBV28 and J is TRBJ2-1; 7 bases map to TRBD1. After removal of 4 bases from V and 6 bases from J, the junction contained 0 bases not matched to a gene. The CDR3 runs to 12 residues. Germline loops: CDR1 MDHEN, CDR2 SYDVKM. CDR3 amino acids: CASSSGGNEQFF. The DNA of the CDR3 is TGTGCCAGCAGTTCAGGGGGCAATGAGCAGTTCTTC.

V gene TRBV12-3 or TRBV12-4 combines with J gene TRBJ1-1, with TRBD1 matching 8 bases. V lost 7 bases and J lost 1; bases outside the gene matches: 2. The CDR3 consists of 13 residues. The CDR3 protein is CASTDRGNTEAFF. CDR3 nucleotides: TGTGCCAGCACCGACAGGGGGAACACTGAAGCTTTCTTT.

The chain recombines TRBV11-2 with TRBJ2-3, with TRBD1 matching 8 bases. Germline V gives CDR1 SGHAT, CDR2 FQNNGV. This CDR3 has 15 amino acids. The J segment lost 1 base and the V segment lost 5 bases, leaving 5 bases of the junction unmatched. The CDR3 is CASSPGGVRTDTQYF. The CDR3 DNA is TGTGCCAGCAGCCCAGGGGGCGTTCGCACAGATACGCAGTATTTT.

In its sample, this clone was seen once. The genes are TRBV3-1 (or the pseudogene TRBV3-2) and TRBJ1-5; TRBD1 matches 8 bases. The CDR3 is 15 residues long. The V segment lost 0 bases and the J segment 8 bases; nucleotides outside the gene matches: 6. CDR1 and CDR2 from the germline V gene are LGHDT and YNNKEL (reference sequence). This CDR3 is CASSQDPNRGEPQHF. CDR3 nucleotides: TGTGCCAGCAGCCAAGATCCGAACAGGGGGGAGCCCCAGCATTTT.

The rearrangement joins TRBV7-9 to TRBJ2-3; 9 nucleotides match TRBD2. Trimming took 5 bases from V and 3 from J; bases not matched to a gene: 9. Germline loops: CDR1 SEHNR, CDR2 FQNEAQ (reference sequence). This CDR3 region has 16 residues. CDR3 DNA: TGTGCCAGCAGCCCTACGGGCGGGGGGGCGACAGATACGCAGTATTTT. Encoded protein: CASSPTGGGATDTQYF.

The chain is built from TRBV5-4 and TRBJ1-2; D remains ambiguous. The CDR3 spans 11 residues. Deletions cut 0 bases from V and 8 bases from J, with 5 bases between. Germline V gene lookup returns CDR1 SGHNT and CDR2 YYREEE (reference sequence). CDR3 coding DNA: TGTGCCAGCAGCTTGGCCGGGGGCTACACCTTC. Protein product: CASSLAGGYTF.

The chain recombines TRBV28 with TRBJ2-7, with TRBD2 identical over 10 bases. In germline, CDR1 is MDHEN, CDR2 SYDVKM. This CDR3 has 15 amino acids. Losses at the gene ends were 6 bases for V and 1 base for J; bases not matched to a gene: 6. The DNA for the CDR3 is TGTGCCAGCAGCCCCCGGACTAGCGGATCCTACGAGCAGTACTTC. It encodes CASSPRTSGSYEQYF.

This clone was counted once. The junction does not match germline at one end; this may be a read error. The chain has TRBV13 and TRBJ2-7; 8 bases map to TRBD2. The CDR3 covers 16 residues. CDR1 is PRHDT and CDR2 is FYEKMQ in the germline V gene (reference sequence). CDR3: CASSLGVGSGVSEQYF. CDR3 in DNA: TGTGCCAGCAGCCTAGGGGTGGGTAGCGGGGTCTCCGAGCAGTACTTC. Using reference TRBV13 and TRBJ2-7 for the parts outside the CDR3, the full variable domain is AAGVIQSPRHLIKEKRETATLKCYPIPRHDTVYWYQQGPGQDPQFLISFYEKMQSDKGSIPDRFSAQQFSDYHSELNMSSLELGDSALYFCASSLGVGSGVSEQYFGPGTRLTVT.

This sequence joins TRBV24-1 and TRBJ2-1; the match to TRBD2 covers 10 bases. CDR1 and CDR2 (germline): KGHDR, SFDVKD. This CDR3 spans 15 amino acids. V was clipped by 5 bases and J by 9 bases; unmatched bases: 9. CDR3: CATSGGSGRGLEQFF. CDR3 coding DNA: TGTGCCACCAGTGGTGGGAGCGGGAGGGGGCTTGAGCAGTTCTTC.